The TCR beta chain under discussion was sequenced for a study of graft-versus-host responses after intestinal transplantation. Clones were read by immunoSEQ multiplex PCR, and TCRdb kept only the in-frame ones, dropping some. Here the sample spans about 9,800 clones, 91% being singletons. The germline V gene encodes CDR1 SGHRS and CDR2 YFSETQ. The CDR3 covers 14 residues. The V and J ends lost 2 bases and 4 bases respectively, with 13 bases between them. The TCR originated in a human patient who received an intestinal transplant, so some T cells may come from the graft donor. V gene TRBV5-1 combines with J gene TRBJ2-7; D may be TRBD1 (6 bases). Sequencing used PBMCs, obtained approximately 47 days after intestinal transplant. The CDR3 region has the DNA TGCGCCAGCAGCTTCAGGGGTGGGCCTTACGAGCAGTACTTC. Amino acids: CASSFRGGPYEQYF.